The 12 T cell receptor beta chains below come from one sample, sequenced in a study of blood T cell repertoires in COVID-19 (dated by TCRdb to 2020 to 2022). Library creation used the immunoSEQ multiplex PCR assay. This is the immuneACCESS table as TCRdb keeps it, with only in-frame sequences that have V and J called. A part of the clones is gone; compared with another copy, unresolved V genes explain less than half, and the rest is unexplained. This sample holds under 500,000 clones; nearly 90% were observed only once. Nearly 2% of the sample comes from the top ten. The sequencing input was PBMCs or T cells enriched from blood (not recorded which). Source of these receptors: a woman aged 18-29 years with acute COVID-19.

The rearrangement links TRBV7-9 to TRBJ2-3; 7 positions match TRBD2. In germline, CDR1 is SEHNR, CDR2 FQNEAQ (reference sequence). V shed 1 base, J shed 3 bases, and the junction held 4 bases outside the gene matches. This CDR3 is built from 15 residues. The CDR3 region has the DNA TGTGCCAGCAGCTTAGTTGGCGGGAGAACAGATACGCAGTATTTT. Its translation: CASSLVGGRTDTQYF.

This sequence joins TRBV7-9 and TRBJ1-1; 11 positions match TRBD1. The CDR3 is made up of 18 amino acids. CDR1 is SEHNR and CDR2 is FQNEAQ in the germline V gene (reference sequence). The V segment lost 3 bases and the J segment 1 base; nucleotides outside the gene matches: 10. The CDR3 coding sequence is TGTGCCAGCAGCTTCCCGGGACAGGGGGGAGTCCGGAACACTGAAGCTTTCTTT. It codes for CASSFPGQGGVRNTEAFF.

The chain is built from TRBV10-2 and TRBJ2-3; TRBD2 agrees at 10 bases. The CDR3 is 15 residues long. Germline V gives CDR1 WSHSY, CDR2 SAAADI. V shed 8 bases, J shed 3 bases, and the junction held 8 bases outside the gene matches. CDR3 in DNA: TGCGCCAGCGTCCCGCTAGCGGGGGAAACAGATACGCAGTATTTT. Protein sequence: CASVPLAGETDTQYF.

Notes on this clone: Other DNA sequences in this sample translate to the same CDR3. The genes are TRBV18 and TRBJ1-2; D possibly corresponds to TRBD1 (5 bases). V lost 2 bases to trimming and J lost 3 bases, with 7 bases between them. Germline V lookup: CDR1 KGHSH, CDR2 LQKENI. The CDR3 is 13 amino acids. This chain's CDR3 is CASSPGRDYGYTF. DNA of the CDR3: TGTGCCAGCTCACCAGGCAGGGACTATGGCTACACCTTC.

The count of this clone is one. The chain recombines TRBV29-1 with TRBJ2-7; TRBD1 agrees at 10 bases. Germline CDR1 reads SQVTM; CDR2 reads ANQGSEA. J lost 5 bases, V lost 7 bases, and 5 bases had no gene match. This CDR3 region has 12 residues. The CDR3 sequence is CSATGGNNEQYF. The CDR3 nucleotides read TGCAGCGCGACAGGGGGCAACAACGAGCAGTACTTC.

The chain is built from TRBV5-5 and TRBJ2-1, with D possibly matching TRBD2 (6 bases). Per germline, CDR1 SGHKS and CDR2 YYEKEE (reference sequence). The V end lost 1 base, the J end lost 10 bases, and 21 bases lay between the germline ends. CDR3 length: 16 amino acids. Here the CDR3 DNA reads TGTGCCAGCAGCTTGTTTGTAGCGGTCGAGGGGAACGAGCAGTTCTTC. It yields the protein CASSLFVAVEGNEQFF.

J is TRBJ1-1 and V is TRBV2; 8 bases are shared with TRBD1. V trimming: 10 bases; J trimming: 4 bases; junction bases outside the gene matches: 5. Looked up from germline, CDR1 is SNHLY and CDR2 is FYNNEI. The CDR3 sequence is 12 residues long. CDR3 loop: CANRQGLTEAFF. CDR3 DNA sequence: TGTGCCAACCGACAGGGGCTCACTGAAGCTTTCTTT.

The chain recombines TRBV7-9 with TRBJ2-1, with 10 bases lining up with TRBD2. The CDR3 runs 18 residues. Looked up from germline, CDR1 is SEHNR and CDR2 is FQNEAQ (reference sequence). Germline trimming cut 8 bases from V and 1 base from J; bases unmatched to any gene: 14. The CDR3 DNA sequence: TGTGCCAGCCTACCAATGGGAGCTAGCGGGGGATCCTACAATGAGCAGTTCTTC. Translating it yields CASLPMGASGGSYNEQFF.

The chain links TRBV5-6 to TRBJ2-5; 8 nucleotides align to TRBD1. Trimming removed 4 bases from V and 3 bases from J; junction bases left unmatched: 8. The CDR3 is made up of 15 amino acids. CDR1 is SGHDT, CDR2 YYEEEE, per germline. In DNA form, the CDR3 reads TGTGCCAGCAGCGCGACAGGGGCCGGGGAAGAGACCCAGTACTTC. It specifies CASSATGAGEETQYF.

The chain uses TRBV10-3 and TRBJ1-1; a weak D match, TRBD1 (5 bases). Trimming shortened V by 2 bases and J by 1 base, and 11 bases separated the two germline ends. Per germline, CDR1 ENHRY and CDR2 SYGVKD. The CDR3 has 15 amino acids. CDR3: CAISEVTGQNTEAFF. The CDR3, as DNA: TGTGCCATCAGTGAGGTAACAGGACAGAACACTGAAGCTTTCTTT.

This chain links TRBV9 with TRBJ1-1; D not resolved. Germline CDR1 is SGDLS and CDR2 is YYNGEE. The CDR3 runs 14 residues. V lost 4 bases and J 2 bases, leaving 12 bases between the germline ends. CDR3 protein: CASSQSKFNTEAFF. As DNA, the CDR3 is TGTGCCAGCAGCCAAAGCAAATTTAACACTGAAGCTTTCTTT.

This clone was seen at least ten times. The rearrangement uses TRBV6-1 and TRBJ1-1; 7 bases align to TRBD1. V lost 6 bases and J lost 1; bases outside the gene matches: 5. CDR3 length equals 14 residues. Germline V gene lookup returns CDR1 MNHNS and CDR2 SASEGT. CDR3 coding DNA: TGTGCCAGCAGGGAGAGGACAGGGAACACTGAAGCTTTCTTT. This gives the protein CASRERTGNTEAFF.